This paragraph covers one TCR beta chain sequence. Its antigen target is currently unknown. Within one base of it there is no much larger clone, and no base qualities were kept. This entry is derived from a study of blood T cell repertoires in COVID-19 (dated by TCRdb to between 2020 and 2021). For the study in its entirety: Samples from collaborators originated in the United States, Italy and Spain and spanned both the acute and convalescent phases of COVID-19. The samples were drawn from two sources: the first 160 participants of the ongoing ImmuneRACE study, and fewer than 1,500 subjects contributed by 6 global collaborators. The prospective study material was composed of cDNA or gDNA derived from T cells, B-cell-depleted T cells, or PBMCs. Where HLA class I and class II types were available, the types were taken from metadata supplied by the sample provider, not from assay-based typing. The repertoires were released in a freely available public database meant as a resource for research on the immune response to SARS-CoV-2. Sample metadata almost always included a de-identified subject ID, COVID-19 status, age in years and sex. The dataset comprised deeply sampled blood TCRbeta repertoires from subjects exposed to, actively infected with, or recovered from COVID-19. Broader findings and caveats from the paper: Clinical and demographic metadata were provided uncurated, with the amount varying by source and participant.

The immunoSEQ Assay, a bias-controlled multiplex PCR, was used to amplify TCRbeta CDR3 regions from genomic DNA. On the study's bioinformatics: Nucleated cell counts per sample were estimated from amplification of reference gene primers within the assay. Sequence reads were collapsed and filtered to measure the absolute abundance of every unique TCRbeta CDR3 rearrangement. Productive Simpson clonality was computed per sample as the square root of Simpson's diversity index over productive rearrangements. What TCRdb holds here is the immuneACCESS table cut down to in-frame rearrangements. Part of the clones is not present; checked against another copy, under half of the missing clones reflect an unresolved V gene, and the others are unexplained. The DNA gave D and trimming, while V, J and clone size come from that table. Recorded for this sample are about 290,000 clones; roughly 91% of them occurred a single time. The ten largest clonotypes hold around 10% of the sample.

At one collaborating source in Seattle, patients were enrolled during active infection and were followed longitudinally through the course of disease. Whole blood was collected in K2EDTA tubes by collaborating institutions according to the institutions' own protocols. For TCRbeta analysis, collaborators shipped samples in one of three forms: frozen whole blood, isolated PBMCs, or DNA extracted from either of those sample types. Unmatched junction bases come to 2, with V trimmed by 0 bases and J by 3 bases. The germline V gene sets CDR1 to SGHRS and CDR2 to YFSETQ. The CDR3 runs 17 amino acids, cysteine and phenylalanine included. Only the CDR3 region is kept as DNA, spanning 51 bases read in frame from base 1.

The sequence was obtained from a woman younger than 45 with COVID-19, enrolled during active disease. The sample was peripheral blood. This chain joins TRBV5-1 to TRBJ2-2; 13 bases in the junction line up with TRBD2. The nucleotides read TGCGCCAGCAGCTTGGGACTAGCGGGGGGATACACCGGGGAGCTGTTTTTT. It codes for CASSLGLAGGYTGELFF.